This T cell receptor (beta chain) was obtained from a study of blood T cell repertoires in COVID-19. Study-level information: Acute-phase and convalescent COVID-19 samples originated in the United States, Italy and Spain.

Here immunoSEQ multiplex PCR was the method, and the copy in TCRdb shows in-frame clones only, minus some. The table shows hundreds of thousands of clones, with roughly 86% occurring only once. Seattle researchers signed up patients amid active infection and tracked them longitudinally. The sample consisted of peripheral blood. This sequence originates from a woman aged 70 to 79 with COVID-19, enrolled during active disease.

The CDR3 protein is CASSLLAGGTGELFF. As DNA, the CDR3 is TGTGCCAGCAGCTTACTAGCGGGGGGGACCGGGGAGCTGTTTTTT. V usage is TRBV7-7 and J usage is TRBJ2-2, with 12 bases aligning to TRBD2. V shed 2 bases and J 5 bases; nucleotides not matched to a gene: 0. The CDR3 is made up of 15 amino acids. The germline V gene encodes CDR1 SSHAT and CDR2 FNYEAQ (reference sequence).